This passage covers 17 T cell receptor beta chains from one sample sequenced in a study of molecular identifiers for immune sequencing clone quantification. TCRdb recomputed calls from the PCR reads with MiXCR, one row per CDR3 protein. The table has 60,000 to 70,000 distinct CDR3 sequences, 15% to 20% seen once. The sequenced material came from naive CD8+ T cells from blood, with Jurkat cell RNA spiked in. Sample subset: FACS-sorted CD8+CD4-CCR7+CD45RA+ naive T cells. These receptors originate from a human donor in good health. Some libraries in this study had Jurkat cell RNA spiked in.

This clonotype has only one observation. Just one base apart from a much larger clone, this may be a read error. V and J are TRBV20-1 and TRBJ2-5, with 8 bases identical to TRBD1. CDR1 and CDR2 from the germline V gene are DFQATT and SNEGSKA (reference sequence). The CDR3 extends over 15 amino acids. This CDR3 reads CSARVTGGNQETQCF. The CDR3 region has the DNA TGCAGTGCTAGAGTTACAGGGGGAAACCAAGAGACCCAGTGCTTC.

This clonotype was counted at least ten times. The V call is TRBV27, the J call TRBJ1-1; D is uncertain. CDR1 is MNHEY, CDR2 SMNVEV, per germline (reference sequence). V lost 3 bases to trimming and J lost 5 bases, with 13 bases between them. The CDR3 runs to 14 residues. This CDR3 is CASSLLGSGTEAFF. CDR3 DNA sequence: TGTGCCAGCAGTTTGCTTGGATCTGGGACTGAAGCTTTCTTT.

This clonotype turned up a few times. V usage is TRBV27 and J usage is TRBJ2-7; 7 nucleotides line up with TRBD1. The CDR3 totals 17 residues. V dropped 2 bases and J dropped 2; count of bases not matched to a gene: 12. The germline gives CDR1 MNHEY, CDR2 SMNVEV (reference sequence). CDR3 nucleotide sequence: TGTGCCAGCAGTTTACCCTTCGGGAAGGGACAGCCCTACGAGCAGTACTTC. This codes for CASSLPFGKGQPYEQYF.

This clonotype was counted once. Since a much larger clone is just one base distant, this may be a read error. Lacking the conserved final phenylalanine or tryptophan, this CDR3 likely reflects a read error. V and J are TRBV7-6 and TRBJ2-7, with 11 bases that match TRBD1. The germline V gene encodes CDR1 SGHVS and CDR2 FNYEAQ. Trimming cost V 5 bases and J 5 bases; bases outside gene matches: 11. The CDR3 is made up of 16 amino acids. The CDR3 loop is CASSSRGQGAIHEQYS. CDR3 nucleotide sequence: TGTGCCAGCAGCAGCCGAGGACAGGGGGCTATTCACGAGCAGTACTCC.

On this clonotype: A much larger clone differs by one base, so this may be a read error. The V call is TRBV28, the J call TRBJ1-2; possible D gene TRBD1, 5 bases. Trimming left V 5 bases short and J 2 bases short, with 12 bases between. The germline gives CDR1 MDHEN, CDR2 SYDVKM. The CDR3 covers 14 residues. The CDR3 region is CASSISGHNYGYTF. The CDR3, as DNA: TGTGCCAGCAGTATATCCGGACACAACTATGGCTACACCTTC.

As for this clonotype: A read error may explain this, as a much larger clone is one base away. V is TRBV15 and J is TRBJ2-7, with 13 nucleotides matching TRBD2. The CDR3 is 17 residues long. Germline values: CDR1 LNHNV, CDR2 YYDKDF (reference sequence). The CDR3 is CAASRPQLAGGTYEQYF. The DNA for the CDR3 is TGTGCCGCCAGCAGACCACAACTAGCGGGAGGGACCTACGAGCAGTACTTC.

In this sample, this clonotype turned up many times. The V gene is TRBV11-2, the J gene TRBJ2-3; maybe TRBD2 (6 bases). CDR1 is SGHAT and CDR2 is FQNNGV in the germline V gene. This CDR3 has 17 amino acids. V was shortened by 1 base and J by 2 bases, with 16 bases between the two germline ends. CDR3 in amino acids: CASSLVVTSTITDTQYF. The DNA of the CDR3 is TGTGCCAGCAGCTTAGTCGTTACTAGCACCATCACAGATACGCAGTATTTT.

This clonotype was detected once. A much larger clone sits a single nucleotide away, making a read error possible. The CDR3 DNA reads TGTGCCAGCAGCGCCCTAGCGGGAGTTGGAAATGAGCTGTTCTTC. Translated: CASSALAGVGNELFF. The chain links TRBV3-1 to TRBJ2-1, with 10 bases that match TRBD2. There are 15 residues in the CDR3. Germline assignment: CDR1 LGHDT and CDR2 YNNKEL (reference sequence).

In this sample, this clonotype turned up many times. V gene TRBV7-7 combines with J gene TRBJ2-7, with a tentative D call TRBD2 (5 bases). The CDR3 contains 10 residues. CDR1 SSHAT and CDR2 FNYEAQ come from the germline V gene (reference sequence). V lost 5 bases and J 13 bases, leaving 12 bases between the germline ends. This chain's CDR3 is CASSTDGRYF. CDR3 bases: TGTGCCAGCAGCACTGATGGGAGATACTTC.

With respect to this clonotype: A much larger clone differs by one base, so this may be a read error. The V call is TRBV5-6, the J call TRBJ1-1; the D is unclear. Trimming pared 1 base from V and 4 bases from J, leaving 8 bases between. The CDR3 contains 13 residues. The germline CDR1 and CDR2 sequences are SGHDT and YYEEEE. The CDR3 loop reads CASSLSAATEAFF. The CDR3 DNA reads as TGTGCCAGCAGCTTGTCAGCGGCCACTGAAGCTTTCTTT.

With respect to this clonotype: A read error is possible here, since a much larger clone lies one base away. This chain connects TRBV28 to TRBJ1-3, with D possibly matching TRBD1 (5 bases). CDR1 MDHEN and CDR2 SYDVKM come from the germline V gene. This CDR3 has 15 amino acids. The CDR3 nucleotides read TGTGTCAGCAGCCCCCAGGGAGGAGGTGGAAACACCATATATTTT. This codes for CVSSPQGGGGNTIYF. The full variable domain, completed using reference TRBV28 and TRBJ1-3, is DVKVTQSSRYLVKRTGEKVFLECVQDMDHENMFWYRQDPGLGLRLIYFSYDVKMKEKGDIPEGYSVSREKKERFSLILESASTNQTSMYLCVSSPQGGGGNTIYFGEGSWLTVV.

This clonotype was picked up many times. The CDR3 nucleotides are TGTGCCACCTGGCTCGATTCTGTGGCGACGTACTTC. Amino acids: CATWLDSVATYF. The gene calls are TRBV6-1 and TRBJ2-5; no firm D call. CDR1 MNHNS and CDR2 SASEGT come from the germline V gene. This CDR3 is built from 12 residues. Trimming took off 10 bases at V and 13 bases at J, with 22 bases between the two ends.

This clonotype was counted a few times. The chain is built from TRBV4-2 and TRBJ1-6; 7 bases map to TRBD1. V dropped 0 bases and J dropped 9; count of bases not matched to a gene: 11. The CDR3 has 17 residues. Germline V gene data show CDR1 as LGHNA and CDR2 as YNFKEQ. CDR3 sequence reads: CASSQDEWQGGTSPLHF. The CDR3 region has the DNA TGTGCCAGCAGCCAAGATGAATGGCAGGGGGGGACTTCACCCCTCCACTTT.

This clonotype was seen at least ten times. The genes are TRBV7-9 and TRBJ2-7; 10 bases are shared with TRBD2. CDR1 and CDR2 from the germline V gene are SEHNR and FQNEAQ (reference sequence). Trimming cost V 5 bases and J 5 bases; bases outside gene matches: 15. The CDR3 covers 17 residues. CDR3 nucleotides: TGTGCCAGCAGCCCAACGGCAGCGGGAGGGCCATTCCACGAGCAGTACTTC. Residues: CASSPTAAGGPFHEQYF.

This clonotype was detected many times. The CDR3 coding sequence is TGTGCCAGTAGTATGCCCCGAGGGGGGGGAGTTATTCAGTACTTC. Its translation: CASSMPRGGGVIQYF. The chain carries TRBV19 and TRBJ2-4; TRBD2 might be the D (7 bases). V was clipped by 3 bases and J by 10 bases, with 19 bases between them. Germline V CDR1 and CDR2: LNHDA, SQIVND (reference sequence). This CDR3 has 15 amino acids.

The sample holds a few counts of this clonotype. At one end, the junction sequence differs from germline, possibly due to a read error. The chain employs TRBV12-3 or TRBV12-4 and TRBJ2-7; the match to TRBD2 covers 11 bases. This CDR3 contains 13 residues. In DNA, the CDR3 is TGCGGGGTGACTAGCGGGATCTCCTACGAGCAGTACTTC. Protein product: CGVTSGISYEQYF.

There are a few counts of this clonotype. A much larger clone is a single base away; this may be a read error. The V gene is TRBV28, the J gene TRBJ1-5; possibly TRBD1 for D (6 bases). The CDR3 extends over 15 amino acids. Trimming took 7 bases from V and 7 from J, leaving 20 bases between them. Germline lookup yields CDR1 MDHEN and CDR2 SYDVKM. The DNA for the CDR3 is TGTGCCAGCAATTACGTTAGGGGGGCAGGCCAGCCCCAGCATTTT. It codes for CASNYVRGAGQPQHF. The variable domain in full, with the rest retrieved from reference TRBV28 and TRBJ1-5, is DVKVTQSSRYLVKRTGEKVFLECVQDMDHENMFWYRQDPGLGLRLIYFSYDVKMKEKGDIPEGYSVSREKKERFSLILESASTNQTSMYLCASNYVRGAGQPQHFGDGTRLSIL.